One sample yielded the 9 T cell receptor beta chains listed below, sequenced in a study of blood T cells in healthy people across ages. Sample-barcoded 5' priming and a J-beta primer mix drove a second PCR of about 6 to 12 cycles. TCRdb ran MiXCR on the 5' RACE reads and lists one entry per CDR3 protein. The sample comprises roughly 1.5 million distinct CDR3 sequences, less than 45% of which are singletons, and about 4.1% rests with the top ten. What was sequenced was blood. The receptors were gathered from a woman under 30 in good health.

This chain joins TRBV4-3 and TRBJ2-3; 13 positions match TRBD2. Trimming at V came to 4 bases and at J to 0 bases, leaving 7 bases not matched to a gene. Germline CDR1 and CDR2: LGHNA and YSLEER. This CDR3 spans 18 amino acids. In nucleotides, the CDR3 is TGCGCCAGCAGCCCCCAACTAGCGGGGGGGACGAGCACAGATACGCAGTATTTT. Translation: CASSPQLAGGTSTDTQYF.

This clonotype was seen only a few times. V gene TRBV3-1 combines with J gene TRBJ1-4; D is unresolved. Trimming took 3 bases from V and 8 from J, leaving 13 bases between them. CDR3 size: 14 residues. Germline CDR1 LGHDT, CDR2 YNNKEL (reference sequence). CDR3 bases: TGTGCCAGCAGCCAGCCCGGGGTAGGGGAAAAACTGTTTTTT. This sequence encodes CASSQPGVGEKLFF.

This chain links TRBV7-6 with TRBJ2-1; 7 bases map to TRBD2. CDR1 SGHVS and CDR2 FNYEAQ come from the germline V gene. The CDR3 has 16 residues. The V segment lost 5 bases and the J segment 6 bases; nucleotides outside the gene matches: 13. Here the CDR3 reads CASSTAVAGDSNEQFF. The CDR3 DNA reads TGTGCCAGCAGCACAGCCGTGGCGGGAGATTCCAATGAGCAGTTCTTC.

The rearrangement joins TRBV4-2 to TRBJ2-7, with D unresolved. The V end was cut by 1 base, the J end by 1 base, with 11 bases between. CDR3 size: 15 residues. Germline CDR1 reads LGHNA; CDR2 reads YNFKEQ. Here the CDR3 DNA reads TGTGCCAGCAGCCAAGGCCGCGGAGCATCCTACGAGCAGTACTTC. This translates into CASSQGRGASYEQYF.

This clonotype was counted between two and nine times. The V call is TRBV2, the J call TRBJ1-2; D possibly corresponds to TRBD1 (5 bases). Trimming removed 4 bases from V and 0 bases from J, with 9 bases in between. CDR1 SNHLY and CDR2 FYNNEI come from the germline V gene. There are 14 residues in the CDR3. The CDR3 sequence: CASSVGVANYGYTF. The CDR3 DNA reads TGTGCCAGCAGTGTAGGGGTCGCTAACTATGGCTACACCTTC.

This CDR3 reads CSAPWGGGFQPQHF. CDR3 bases: TGCAGTGCTCCTTGGGGAGGTGGTTTTCAGCCCCAGCATTTT. This chain joins TRBV20-1 and TRBJ1-5, with D uncertain. This CDR3 has 14 amino acids. V shed 5 bases and J shed 6 bases, with 17 bases lying between them. Germline V lookup: CDR1 DFQATT, CDR2 SNEGSKA (reference sequence).

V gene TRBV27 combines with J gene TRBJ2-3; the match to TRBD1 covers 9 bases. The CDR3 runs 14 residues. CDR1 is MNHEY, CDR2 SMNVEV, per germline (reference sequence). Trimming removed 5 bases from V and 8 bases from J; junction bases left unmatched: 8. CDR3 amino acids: CASSRDRVMGTQYF. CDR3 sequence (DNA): TGTGCCAGCAGTCGGGACAGGGTGATGGGTACGCAGTATTTT.

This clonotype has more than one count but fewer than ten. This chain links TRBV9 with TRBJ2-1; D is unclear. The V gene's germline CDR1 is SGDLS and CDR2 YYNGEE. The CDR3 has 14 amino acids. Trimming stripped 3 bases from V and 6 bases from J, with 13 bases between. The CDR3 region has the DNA TGTGCCAGCAGCGCTCACCATTTGGGCAATGAGCAGTTCTTC. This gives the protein CASSAHHLGNEQFF. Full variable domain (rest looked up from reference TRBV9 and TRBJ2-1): DSGVTQTPKHLITATGQRVTLRCSPRSGDLSVYWYQQSLDQGLQFLIQYYNGEERAKGNILERFSAQQFPDLHSELNLSSLELGDSALYFCASSAHHLGNEQFFGPGTRLTVL.

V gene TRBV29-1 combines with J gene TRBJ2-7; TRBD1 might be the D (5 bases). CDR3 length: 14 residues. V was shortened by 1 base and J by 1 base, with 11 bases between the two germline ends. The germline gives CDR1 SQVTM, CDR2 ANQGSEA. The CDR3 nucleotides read TGCAGCGTTGAAGGTATAGGGGAATCCTACGAGCAGTACTTC. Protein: CSVEGIGESYEQYF.